This TCR beta chain was obtained from a study of shared clonotypes between healthy human individuals (TCRdb year 2020). About the investigation overall: A couple of women and a few men aged 18 to 49 years were included in the cohort. For each donor, CD4 naive and CD4 memory were each run on three plates, CD8 naive on two plates, and CD8 memory on one plate. To estimate repertoire size and how much clonotype sharing occurs between individuals, the study deeply sequenced the blood TCR repertoires of about 5 healthy adults. To increase sequencing depth and limit assay-specific biases, different laboratories used diverse techniques to prepare libraries and sequence TCR repertoires. Leukapheresis yielded between about 0.85 and 9.5 billion PBMCs per donor.

Using the deep immunoSEQ assay, TCR CDR3 regions were amplified from genomic DNA by multiplex PCR. For each cell subset, the extracted genomic DNA was distributed evenly across all wells of several immunoSEQ 96-well plates, and each plate served as one replicate. For sorted subsets, each replicate PCR was loaded with about 0.2 ug genomic DNA, equivalent to approximately 33,000 T cell genomes. Purified libraries were quantified with a Qubit 3.0 fluorometer, sized on a Bioanalyzer 2100, and re-quantified with the KAPA Library Quantification kit. Every immunoSEQ 96-well plate was sequenced on a separate single-read 150-cycle Illumina NextSeq 550 flow cell. The published analysis was carried out like this. Because the immunoSEQ output held only junctional sequences and lacked quality scores, the filtering could not match the filtering applied to full-length reads. To assign V/J genes and CDR3, sequences were annotated using PyIR, a Python wrapper for IgBLAST v1.9, with IMGT germline references. Reads with weak V/J assignments (E-value above 1e-6), missing CDR3, stop codons, out-of-frame junctions, or ambiguous translated residues were removed. V3J clonotypes were defined as sequences sharing the same inferred V gene, J gene, and CDR3 amino acid sequence. The percentage overlap between two repertoires was calculated by dividing the number of shared unique clonotypes by the size of the smaller repertoire. Richness of each repertoire was evaluated using RTK rarefaction, the Chao1 estimator, and Recon v2.1 estimates of unobserved clonotypes. OLGA was used to compute generation probabilities for all TCRbeta clonotypes that the gDNA method yielded from a few donors. Held by TCRdb, this immuneACCESS table contains in-frame sequences only and omits some clones. Under half of the omission traces to an unresolved V gene where checked; the cause of the rest is unknown. V, J and clone size were drawn from that table, and D and trimming were deduced from the DNA. A total of millions of clones appear in this sample, more than 80% of them only once. The biggest ten clones account for over 0.12% of the sample.

Regarding this clone: Its antigen target is currently unknown. No much larger clone is present one base from it, and per-base qualities are unavailable.

The donors were healthy, HIV-negative adults with no recently reported acute infections or vaccinations. Only Caucasian adults living in Nashville, Tennessee, USA were represented among the donors. CD4+ T cells were enriched by magnetic negative selection, after which naive cells were positively selected on CD45RA and the negative fraction was taken as the memory subset. After blood collection by leukapheresis, PBMCs were isolated using Ficoll-Histopaque density gradient centrifugation and then cryopreserved in the vapor phase of liquid nitrogen. Analytical flow cytometry was used to check the purity and quantity of each magnetically sorted T cell population. Genomic DNA was isolated from each sorted fraction and quantified by UV absorbance on a Nanodrop 2000c. Counted from cysteine to phenylalanine, this CDR3 has 14 amino acids. Only CDR3 DNA is held: 42 bases, read in frame from base 1. At the junction V is shortened by 7 bases and J by 1 base; bases outside the gene matches: 7. For CDR1 and CDR2, the germline V gene (reference sequence) lists MNHNY and SVGAGI.

The investigation overall reported the following: When several donors were compared, the shared fraction of clonotypes was about 5% for naive CD4, about 4% for naive CD8, 2.3% for memory CD4, and less than 0.45% for memory CD8. Compared with non-shared clonotypes, clonotypes shared by all four sorted-subset donors had higher generation probabilities. Because the study included only a small number of donors, the genetic and exposure-history diversity represented was limited. Estimated clonotype richness was generally larger for naive than for memory subsets. Only blood was sampled, and tissue TCR repertoires likely differ from those in blood. Rarefaction of sorted-subset datasets indicated incomplete sequencing despite the large sequencing depth. Pairwise subsampling indicated that sequencing depth was expected to affect the degree of clonotype sharing among donors.

The rearranged chain carries TRBV6-6 and TRBJ2-7; TRBD1 aligns with 7 central bases. This TCR was sampled from a young man in good health. Sequenced sample: naive CD4+ T cells sorted from blood. The cell subset or site label, as the study defines it: CD45RA+ positively selected. The CDR3 region reads CASTPPGQSYEQYF. The base sequence is TGTGCCAGCACTCCTCCGGGACAGTCCTACGAGCAGTACTTC.